A selection of T cell receptor beta chains follows, all from one sample in a study of T cell responses to AZD1222 COVID-19 vaccine. Here immunoSEQ multiplex PCR was the method, and the copy in TCRdb shows in-frame clones only, minus some. In the table there are over 150,000 clones, roughly 90% of which are singletons. The source was peripheral blood, collected on day 0 of AZD1222 vaccination. The origin of the receptors is an adult in good health. Each CDR3 is given with its conserved first and last residue. A D gene is named only where the DNA matches it firmly. Only some rows state a clone size, as once, few, many or a class for expanded clones.

>.|.|TRBJ1-4|TRBV2
CASSYPQNEKLFF
TGTGCCAGCAGTTATCCGCAGAATGAAAAACTGTTTTTT
>.|.|TRBJ1-3|TRBV6-6
CASSWGPEKGNTIYF
TGTGCCAGCAGTTGGGGCCCGGAGAAGGGAAACACCATATATTTT
>.|.|TRBJ2-7|TRBV3-1/TRBV3-2
CASSRRGEQYF
TGTGCCAGCAGCCGCCGAGGCGAGCAGTACTTC
>.|TRBD2|TRBJ2-5|TRBV4-1
CASSRGTSGGSQETQYF
TGCGCCAGCAGCCGAGGGACTAGCGGGGGGTCTCAAGAGACCCAGTACTTC
>.|TRBD1|TRBJ2-3|TRBV9
CATGDRDTDTQYF
TGTGCCACCGGGGACAGGGACACAGATACGCAGTATTTT
>once|.|TRBJ1-5|TRBV6-1
CASSESGPQPQHF
TGTGCCAGCAGTGAGAGCGGACCGCAGCCCCAGCATTTT
>.|.|TRBJ1-2|TRBV7-9
CASSPSGRNYGYTF
TGTGCCAGCAGCCCCTCCGGGCGGAACTATGGCTACACCTTC
>once|.|TRBJ2-3|TRBV6-5
CASSYREPNTDTQYF
TGTGCCAGCAGTTACAGGGAACCGAACACAGATACGCAGTATTTT
>.|.|TRBJ1-2|TRBV7-9
CASTLGESNYGYTF
TGTGCCAGCACCTTGGGCGAGTCTAACTATGGCTACACCTTC
>.|.|TRBJ2-7|TRBV5-1
CASSLPQTYEQYF
TGCGCCAGCAGCTTGCCTCAAACCTACGAGCAGTACTTC
>medium-sized|TRBD1|TRBJ2-3|TRBV4-1
CASSQDLGRGMDTQYF
TGCGCCAGCAGCCAAGATCTAGGCAGGGGGATGGATACGCAGTATTTT
>once|.|TRBJ1-5|TRBV6-5
CATRRNSNQPQHF
TGTGCCACCCGCAGGAATAGCAATCAGCCCCAGCATTTT
>.|TRBD1|TRBJ1-2|TRBV10-3
CAISESSTGGGYGYTF
TGTGCCATCAGTGAGTCCTCGACAGGGGGAGGCTATGGCTACACCTTC
>.|TRBD1|TRBJ2-1|TRBV4-1
CASSQRTGGPFEEQFF
TGCGCCAGCAGCCAAAGGACAGGGGGCCCTTTCGAGGAGCAGTTCTTC
>.|TRBD2|TRBJ2-1|TRBV19
CASKRGKSDEQFF
TGTGCCAGTAAGCGGGGAAAGTCCGATGAGCAGTTCTTC
>.|TRBD1|TRBJ1-6|TRBV19
CASSDTTGGGSPLHF
TGTGCCAGTAGTGATACGACAGGGGGCGGTTCACCCCTCCACTTT
>.|.|TRBJ1-5|TRBV6-5
CASSLNAGDQPQHF
TGTGCCAGCAGTCTCAACGCGGGGGACCAGCCCCAGCATTTT
>.|TRBD2|TRBJ2-3|TRBV6-5
CASKRGGGDTQYF
TGTGCCAGCAAACGGGGGGGCGGAGATACGCAGTATTTT
>.|TRBD1|TRBJ2-7|TRBV5-1
CASSRGQFSEQYF
TGCGCCAGCAGCCGGGGACAGTTCTCCGAGCAGTACTTC
>.|.|TRBJ1-1|TRBV19
CASNLNTRTEAFF
TGTGCCAGTAATCTCAACACTCGGACTGAAGCTTTCTTT
>once|.|TRBJ2-3|TRBV7-2
CASSLAGGPPDTQYF
TGTGCCAGCAGCTTAGCGGGGGGCCCCCCAGATACGCAGTATTTT
>.|.|TRBJ1-2|TRBV4-3
CASSQDIIGSYGYTF
TGCGCCAGCAGCCAAGATATTATAGGGTCCTATGGCTACACCTTC
>.|TRBD1|TRBJ1-2|TRBV18
CASSPGQGQDGYTF
TGTGCCAGCTCACCCGGACAGGGCCAAGATGGCTACACCTTC
>.|.|TRBJ1-1|TRBV19
CAIGDYTEAFF
TGTGCTATAGGGGACTATACTGAAGCTTTCTTT